This T cell receptor (beta chain) emerged from a study of T-cell reconstitution after alpha-beta-depleted transplantation in children. Germline V gives CDR1 SGHRS, CDR2 YFSETQ. V lost 4 bases, J lost 1 base, and 14 bases lay in between. The CDR3 runs 15 residues. Unique molecular identifiers tagged the TCRbeta library. Each CDR3 protein is one row after TCRdb ran MiXCR on the PCR reads. The sample has around 800,000 distinct CDR3 sequences, roughly 16% seen once; the top ten hold about 5%. This clonotype occurred a few times. The material sequenced was PBMCs, mostly from graft donor cells, taken 360 days after TCRalphabeta/CD19-depleted stem cell transplant. The J gene is TRBJ2-5, the V gene TRBV5-1; D possibly corresponds to TRBD2 (6 bases). This receptor was taken from a male patient under 18 who had a stem cell transplant for acute lymphoblastic leukemia, so the T cells may come from the graft donor. The CDR3 loop reads CASSRLAEGQETQYF. In DNA, the CDR3 is TGCGCCAGCAGCAGGTTGGCGGAGGGCCAAGAGACCCAGTACTTC. Drawing the rest from reference TRBV5-1 and TRBJ2-5, the complete variable domain is KAGVTQTPRYLIKTRGQQVTLSCSPISGHRSVSWYQQTPGQGLQFLFEYFSETQRNKGNFPGRFSGRQFSNSRSEMNVSTLELGDSALYLCASSRLAEGQETQYFGPGTRLLVL.